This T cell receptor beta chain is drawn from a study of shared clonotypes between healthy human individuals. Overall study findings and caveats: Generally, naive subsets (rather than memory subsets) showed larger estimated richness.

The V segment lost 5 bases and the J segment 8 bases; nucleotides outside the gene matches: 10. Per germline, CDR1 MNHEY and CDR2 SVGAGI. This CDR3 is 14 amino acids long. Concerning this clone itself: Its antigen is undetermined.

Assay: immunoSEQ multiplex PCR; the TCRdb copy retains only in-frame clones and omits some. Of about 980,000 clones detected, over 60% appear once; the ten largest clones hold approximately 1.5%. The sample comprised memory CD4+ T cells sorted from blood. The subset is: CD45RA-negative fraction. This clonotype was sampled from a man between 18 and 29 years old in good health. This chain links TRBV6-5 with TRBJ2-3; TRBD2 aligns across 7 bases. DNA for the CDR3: TGTGCCAGCAGTGCCGGGACTACCTCCCGTACGCAGTATTTT. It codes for CASSAGTTSRTQYF.